Each of the 32 T cell receptor beta chains below was sequenced from the same sample in a study of T cell repertoires in cytomegalovirus infection. These TCRs' antigens remain unknown. Each CDR3 protein gets one entry after TCRdb re-called the reads with MiXCR. The data contain hundreds of thousands of distinct CDR3 sequences, roughly 36% of them singletons. The material was cultured PBMCs, obtained from culture after CMV antigen stimulation. The origin of the receptors is a human donor in good health (CMV status not recorded). Some clones in this sample may be carry-over from other donors' samples.

The rearrangement links TRBV12-3 or TRBV12-4 to TRBJ2-1; tentative D call: TRBD2 (7 bases). This CDR3 contains 15 residues. V lost 8 bases and J 7 bases, leaving 21 bases between the germline ends. The CDR3 is CASDGGGPSENEQFF. CDR3 sequence (DNA): TGTGCCAGCGATGGGGGGGGCCCTAGTGAAAATGAGCAGTTCTTC.

This chain connects TRBV12-5 to TRBJ2-7, with 11 bases aligning to TRBD1. The CDR3 has 14 residues. Germline-derived CDR1 and CDR2 are LGHNT and FRNRAP. Losses at the gene ends were 7 bases for V and 7 bases for J; bases not matched to a gene: 9. The CDR3 bases are TGTGCTAGTGCACTCGGACAGGGGGCGAGAGAGCAGTACTTC. This sequence encodes CASALGQGAREQYF.

The sample holds a few counts of this clonotype. The chain joins TRBV19 to TRBJ2-1; D is possibly TRBD2 (7 bases). Germline V gives CDR1 LNHDA, CDR2 SQIVND (reference sequence). The CDR3 runs 15 residues. Trimming shortened V by 4 bases and J by 9 bases, and 19 bases separated the two germline ends. This CDR3 is CASSTYLGGATEQFF. CDR3 bases: TGTGCCAGTAGTACGTACTTGGGGGGGGCGACTGAGCAGTTCTTC.

This clonotype showed up many times. The gene calls are TRBV7-2 and TRBJ1-5; the D is unclear. This CDR3 is built from 13 residues. CDR1 and CDR2 (germline): SGHTA, FQGNSA. V dropped 1 base and J dropped 4 bases, with 5 bases sitting between them. The CDR3 here is CASSLDGNQPQHF. CDR3 DNA sequence: TGTGCCAGCAGCTTAGACGGGAATCAGCCCCAGCATTTT.

The table lists this clonotype with a few counts. The chain uses TRBV11-2 and TRBJ1-3; no definite D call. CDR1 and CDR2 from the germline V gene are SGHAT and FQNNGV. Trimming removed 0 bases from V and 0 bases from J, with 9 bases in between. This CDR3 region has 16 residues. Written as DNA, the CDR3 is TGTGCCAGCAGCTTAGATCGCGGTCACTCTGGAAACACCATATATTTT. Its protein product is CASSLDRGHSGNTIYF. The full variable domain, completed using reference TRBV11-2 and TRBJ1-3, is EAGVAQSPRYKIIEKRQSVAFWCNPISGHATLYWYQQILGQGPKLLIQFQNNGVVDDSQLPKDRFSAERLKGVDSTLKIQPAKLEDSAVYLCASSLDRGHSGNTIYFGEGSWLTVV.

This chain connects TRBV27 to TRBJ2-7; 8 bases line up with TRBD1. V shed 6 bases, J shed 0 bases, and the junction held 7 bases outside the gene matches. CDR1 and CDR2 (germline): MNHEY, SMNVEV (reference sequence). The CDR3 is made up of 15 amino acids. CDR3 residues: CASRPLDRASYEQYF. In DNA, the CDR3 is TGTGCCAGCAGGCCTCTGGACAGGGCCTCCTACGAGCAGTACTTC.

This clonotype turned up a few times. CDR3 nucleotide sequence: TGTGCCAGCAACAAACAGCCGAACACTGAAGCTTTCTTT. It encodes CASNKQPNTEAFF. V usage is TRBV11-2 and J usage is TRBJ1-1; no definite D call. The CDR3 contains 13 residues. The germline gives CDR1 SGHAT, CDR2 FQNNGV. With 7 bases removed from V and 1 base from J, the gap between germline ends came to 10 bases.

The CDR3, as DNA: TGTGCCATCAAAGATAGCGGGAGTAATGAGCAGTTCTTC. It codes for CAIKDSGSNEQFF. The J gene is TRBJ2-1, the V gene TRBV10-3; TRBD2 agrees at 9 bases. The CDR3 has 13 amino acids. V gave up 7 bases and J gave up 7 bases; unmatched junction bases: 5. Germline CDR1 reads ENHRY; CDR2 reads SYGVKD.

The chain joins TRBV20-1 to TRBJ2-5; no definite D call. The V and J ends lost 8 bases and 0 bases respectively, with 16 bases between them. Germline V gene lookup returns CDR1 DFQATT and CDR2 SNEGSKA (reference sequence). The CDR3 spans 14 residues. CDR3 nucleotides: TGCAGTTCCGGACCCCGGAGAGACCAAGAGACCCAGTACTTC. Translation: CSSGPRRDQETQYF.

This clonotype occurred many times. The rearrangement joins TRBV7-2 to TRBJ2-1; 8 nucleotides line up with TRBD2. CDR3 size: 13 residues. The germline V gene encodes CDR1 SGHTA and CDR2 FQGNSA. V was pared by 6 bases and J by 6 bases, with 4 bases of the junction left unmatched. The CDR3 DNA sequence: TGTGCCAGCAGATCGAGCGGGGGCAATGAGCAGTTCTTC. It codes for CASRSSGGNEQFF.

This chain joins TRBV15 and TRBJ2-7; TRBD2 aligns across 7 bases. V was clipped by 3 bases and J by 2 bases; unmatched bases: 7. The CDR3 spans 15 residues. Germline V gives CDR1 LNHNV, CDR2 YYDKDF (reference sequence). The CDR3 region has the DNA TGTGCCACCAGCAGTGTGGCTAGCGGAACCTACGAGCAGTACTTC. Protein sequence: CATSSVASGTYEQYF.

The V gene is TRBV9, the J gene TRBJ2-5, with 7 bases that match TRBD2. V lost 2 bases, J lost 1 base, and 5 bases stayed unmatched. Germline CDR1 SGDLS, CDR2 YYNGEE. The CDR3 has 15 residues. The CDR3 DNA sequence: TGTGCCAGCAGCGTCGCCCCGGGGGGCCAAGAGACCCAGTACTTC. This sequence encodes CASSVAPGGQETQYF.

The rearrangement links TRBV2 to TRBJ1-2; D remains ambiguous. The CDR3 is 13 residues long. Trimming took 4 bases from V and 2 from J, leaving 8 bases between them. CDR1 SNHLY and CDR2 FYNNEI come from the germline V gene. CDR3 DNA: TGTGCCAGCAGTGTGACCCAGAACTATGGCTACACCTTC. Translated, it gives CASSVTQNYGYTF.

Ten or more counts support this clonotype. The rearrangement uses TRBV7-2 and TRBJ1-2; TRBD1 might be the D (6 bases). Per germline, CDR1 SGHTA and CDR2 FQGNSA. Between the trimmed V and J ends, which lost 5 bases and 7 bases, there was a span of 26 bases. The CDR3 loop spans 17 amino acids. Here the CDR3 DNA reads TGTGCCAGCAGCCCCCATTTTGGGGGCGAGGTAATCCTTGGCTACACCTTC. It specifies CASSPHFGGEVILGYTF.

In this sample, this clonotype turned up a few times. The chain carries TRBV10-2 and TRBJ1-1; D not resolved. Trimming cost V 6 bases and J 1 base, with 9 bases left between them. From germline, CDR1 is WSHSY and CDR2 SAAADI. The CDR3 is 13 residues long. For the CDR3, the DNA is TGCGCCAGCAGACCGATGGGGAACACTGAAGCTTTCTTT. Translation gives CASRPMGNTEAFF.

CDR3: CASSSPGQINYGYTF. In DNA form, the CDR3 reads TGTGCCAGCAGTTCTCCGGGACAGATAAACTATGGCTACACCTTC. The genes are TRBV28 and TRBJ1-2; 7 bases line up with TRBD1. The germline V gene has CDR1 MDHEN and CDR2 SYDVKM. With 4 bases clipped from V and 2 bases from J, the junction kept 7 bases outside the gene matches. The CDR3 sequence is 15 residues long.

This rearrangement joins TRBV4-3 to TRBJ1-1; 8 bases align to TRBD1. Germline values: CDR1 LGHNA, CDR2 YSLEER. With V trimmed by 1 base and J by 4 bases, 5 bases remained unmatched. The CDR3 contains 15 residues. The CDR3 region is CASSQGRTGSTEAFF. CDR3 bases: TGCGCCAGCAGCCAAGGGAGGACAGGGAGCACTGAAGCTTTCTTT.

J is TRBJ2-7 and V is TRBV28; tentative D call: TRBD1 (6 bases). Per germline, CDR1 MDHEN and CDR2 SYDVKM. V shed 5 bases and J shed 1 base, with 12 bases lying between them. The CDR3 has 14 residues. The CDR3 is CASSTTGSSYEQYF. CDR3 DNA: TGTGCCAGCAGTACGACAGGCTCATCCTACGAGCAGTACTTC. Using reference TRBV28 and TRBJ2-7 for the parts outside the CDR3, the full variable domain is DVKVTQSSRYLVKRTGEKVFLECVQDMDHENMFWYRQDPGLGLRLIYFSYDVKMKEKGDIPEGYSVSREKKERFSLILESASTNQTSMYLCASSTTGSSYEQYFGPGTRLTVT.

In its sample, this clonotype was seen a few times. V usage is TRBV4-1 and J usage is TRBJ1-2, with D possibly being TRBD1 (5 bases). V lost 1 base, J lost 6 bases, and 12 bases lay in between. The germline gives CDR1 MGHRA, CDR2 YSYEKL. The CDR3 is made up of 14 amino acids. The CDR3 sequence is CASSQVSRANGYTF. CDR3 DNA: TGCGCCAGCAGCCAAGTGAGCAGGGCCAATGGCTACACCTTC.

The V gene is TRBV18, the J gene TRBJ1-1, with no clear D. V was cut by 3 bases and J by 1 base, with 12 bases left in between. This CDR3 is 15 amino acids long. Germline V gene lookup returns CDR1 KGHSH and CDR2 LQKENI. For the CDR3, the DNA is TGTGCCAGCTCACCTGCGGTTGGCCGGAACACTGAAGCTTTCTTT. As protein: CASSPAVGRNTEAFF.

V and J are TRBV4-1 and TRBJ2-2; 7 bases map to TRBD2. The CDR3 has 15 residues. From germline, CDR1 is MGHRA and CDR2 YSYEKL. J gave up 5 bases and V 3 bases, and 6 bases lay outside the gene matches. The CDR3 DNA reads TGCGCCAGCAGCCAGAGGGGACTACCAACCGGGGAGCTGTTTTTT. It translates to CASSQRGLPTGELFF.

The gene calls are TRBV28 and TRBJ1-3, with a possible D match to TRBD1 (5 bases). Trimming cost V 5 bases and J 5 bases, with 13 bases left between them. This CDR3 contains 14 residues. The germline CDR1 and CDR2 sequences are MDHEN and SYDVKM. The CDR3 here is CASSPGGARNTIYF. The CDR3 coding sequence is TGTGCCAGCAGTCCCGGTGGGGCGAGAAACACCATATATTTT.

Only a few counts were recorded for this clonotype. The chain uses TRBV6-1 and TRBJ2-3; no clear D gene. CDR1 is MNHNS, CDR2 SASEGT, per germline. The CDR3 has 14 residues. Trimming left V 4 bases short and J 6 bases short, with 14 bases between. The CDR3 DNA follows: TGTGCCAGCAGTGTCCGATCGGTCGTGGATACGCAGTATTTT. It encodes CASSVRSVVDTQYF.

The table lists this clonotype with many counts. The chain links TRBV7-2 to TRBJ2-4; 7 nucleotides align to TRBD1. After removal of 0 bases from V and 6 bases from J, the junction contained 11 bases not matched to a gene. This CDR3 is 17 amino acids long. Germline-derived CDR1 and CDR2 are SGHTA and FQGNSA. As DNA, the CDR3 is TGTGCCAGCAGCTTAGCCCAGAGACAGGGTAGTATAAACATTCAGTACTTC. It codes for CASSLAQRQGSINIQYF.

This clonotype was counted a few times. CDR3 DNA: TGCGCCAGCAGCCAAGTAGACGGGGGGATAGGGGAGCAGTTCTTC. Protein product: CASSQVDGGIGEQFF. The chain employs TRBV4-3 and TRBJ2-1; 7 positions agree with TRBD2. This CDR3 comprises 15 residues. The germline CDR1 and CDR2 sequences are LGHNA and YSLEER. Trimming at V came to 1 base and at J to 10 bases, leaving 10 bases not matched to a gene.

This clonotype was counted between two and nine times. The chain uses TRBV7-2 and TRBJ2-3; possibly TRBD1 for D (5 bases). The CDR3 loop spans 15 amino acids. Trimming removed 1 base at V and 8 bases at J, with 16 bases between. Germline values: CDR1 SGHTA, CDR2 FQGNSA. CDR3 sequence: CASSLGQPALGTQYF. The DNA for the CDR3 is TGTGCCAGCAGCTTAGGACAGCCCGCATTAGGTACGCAGTATTTT.

J is TRBJ1-1 and V is TRBV19; 8 nucleotides align to TRBD1. The CDR3 runs to 13 residues. From germline, CDR1 is LNHDA and CDR2 SQIVND (reference sequence). V was clipped by 7 bases and J by 7 bases; unmatched bases: 8. This CDR3 reads CASKDREGNEAFF. CDR3 sequence (DNA): TGTGCCAGTAAGGACAGGGAGGGGAATGAAGCTTTCTTT.

V and J are TRBV29-1 and TRBJ2-5, with D perhaps TRBD1 or TRBD2 (6 bases each). The CDR3 runs 12 residues. Trimming took 6 bases from V and 1 from J, leaving 9 bases between them. Germline CDR1 and CDR2: SQVTM and ANQGSEA. The chain's CDR3 is CSVRGPQETQYF. The CDR3 region has the DNA TGCAGCGTCCGGGGGCCCCAAGAGACCCAGTACTTC.

The rearrangement joins TRBV18 to TRBJ1-3; TRBD1 matches at 10 bases. CDR1 KGHSH and CDR2 LQKENI come from the germline V gene. V dropped 3 bases and J dropped 3; count of bases not matched to a gene: 8. This CDR3 has 17 amino acids. In nucleotides, the CDR3 is TGTGCCAGCTCACCGTGGGACAGGGGTGCATTTGGAAACACCATATATTTT. Encoded protein: CASSPWDRGAFGNTIYF.

The rearrangement joins TRBV3-1 to TRBJ1-6; 7 bases agree with TRBD1. Germline trimming cut 6 bases from V and 10 bases from J; bases unmatched to any gene: 9. Germline V gene lookup returns CDR1 LGHDT and CDR2 YNNKEL (reference sequence). The CDR3 has 14 residues. The CDR3 DNA follows: TGTGCCAGCAGGAGTAGGGGGCTGGAATCACCCCTCCACTTT. Translating gives CASRSRGLESPLHF.

This clonotype has only a few counts. The V call is TRBV6-2 or TRBV6-3, the J call TRBJ2-7; 12 nucleotides align to TRBD1. Germline assignment: CDR1 MNHEY and CDR2 SVGEGT. The CDR3 is made up of 15 amino acids. V lost 4 bases and J lost 6; bases outside the gene matches: 7. For the CDR3, the DNA is TGTGCCAGCAGTTCTCCGGGACAGGGGGCCGTCGAGCAGTACTTC. This codes for CASSSPGQGAVEQYF.

This rearrangement joins TRBV20-1 to TRBJ2-7; no definite D call. This CDR3 spans 13 amino acids. Per the germline V gene, CDR1 is DFQATT and CDR2 is SNEGSKA (reference sequence). Deletions cut 5 bases from V and 0 bases from J, with 11 bases between. DNA of the CDR3: TGCAGTGCTCCCGACGTAAACTCCTACGAGCAGTACTTC. Its protein is CSAPDVNSYEQYF.